In this sample, the clone carrying this T cell receptor (beta chain) turned up a few times. The sample comes from a study of blood T cell repertoires in COVID-19. As for the study in general: Spain, Italy and the United States supplied samples that represented acute and convalescent COVID-19.

Clinical history as reported by participants underpinned cohort assignment. Source study methods: Reference gene primer amplification in the assay estimated nucleated cell counts. Only in-frame clones appear in the TCRdb table, and some are missing; sequencing was by immunoSEQ multiplex PCR. V and J calls and clone size come straight from that table; D and trimming were deduced from the DNA. The sample shows 210,000 or so clones, roughly nine tenths of them seen only once. The CDR3 runs 15 residues. Trimming removed 0 bases at V and 6 bases at J, with 12 bases between. Per germline, CDR1 MNHEY and CDR2 SVGEGT.

The TCR originated in a man between 25 and 39 years old who had recovered from COVID-19. Sequencing used PBMCs or T cells enriched from blood (not recorded which). The genes are TRBV6-2 or TRBV6-3 and TRBJ1-5; D gene unclear. The CDR3 DNA reads as TGTGCCAGCAGTTACTCGAGGGTGATATCTCAGCCCCAGCATTTT. Translating it yields CASSYSRVISQPQHF.